The 12 T cell receptor beta chains given below trace back to one sample, sequenced in a study of cytomegalovirus exposure and HLA in healthy donors. The protocol was immunoSEQ multiplex PCR, while the TCRdb copy is restricted to in-frame clones and leaves out a portion. Of hundreds of thousands of clones listed, less than 90% are singletons. The sequencing input was PBMCs. All receptors come from a woman aged 18-29 years in good health and CMV-seronegative.

The chain is built from TRBV5-1 and TRBJ1-1; D unclear. The CDR3 spans 14 residues. Germline V gives CDR1 SGHRS, CDR2 YFSETQ. The V gene lost 7 bases and the J gene lost 5 bases, with 18 bases spanning the gap. The CDR3 is CASHDGGYGTEAFF. In DNA form, the CDR3 reads TGCGCCAGCCACGACGGAGGGTACGGAACTGAAGCTTTCTTT.

This clone was found a few times. This rearrangement joins TRBV5-1 to TRBJ1-1; a weak D match, TRBD1 (5 bases). The CDR3 contains 12 residues. Germline CDR1 and CDR2: SGHRS and YFSETQ. V lost 3 bases, J lost 3 bases, and 6 bases lay in between. The CDR3 loop reads CASSSTDTEAFF. Written as DNA, the CDR3 is TGCGCCAGCAGCTCGACAGACACTGAAGCTTTCTTT.

J is TRBJ2-1 and V is TRBV11-2; TRBD1 aligns across 7 bases. The V gene end was trimmed by 5 bases and the J gene end by 7 bases; junction bases not matched to a gene: 14. Germline CDR1 and CDR2: SGHAT and FQNNGV. CDR3 length: 16 residues. The CDR3 here is CASSPVVGQSFNEQFF. The CDR3 bases are TGTGCCAGCAGCCCCGTCGTGGGACAGAGCTTTAATGAGCAGTTCTTC.

The chain couples TRBV6-6 to TRBJ2-7; a possible D gene is TRBD1 (6 bases). Germline V gene sequence: CDR1 MNHNY, CDR2 SVGAGI (reference sequence). V lost 6 bases and J 8 bases, leaving 17 bases between the germline ends. This CDR3 contains 13 residues. The CDR3 DNA is TGTGCCAGCAGCCAAACACAGGGATTCAAGCAGTACTTC. Translating it yields CASSQTQGFKQYF.

The genes are TRBV27 and TRBJ2-7; 8 bases are shared with TRBD2. CDR1 and CDR2 (germline): MNHEY, SMNVEV (reference sequence). Germline trimming cut 3 bases from V and 6 bases from J; bases unmatched to any gene: 4. The CDR3 covers 13 residues. The CDR3 nucleotides are TGTGCCAGCAGTTTGGGGACTAGAAGCGAGCAGTACTTC. Translating gives CASSLGTRSEQYF.

The V and J genes are TRBV5-6 and TRBJ2-7; 10 bases agree with TRBD2. CDR3 size: 14 residues. Germline CDR1 is SGHDT and CDR2 is YYEEEE. With 5 bases clipped from V and 6 bases from J, the junction kept 8 bases outside the gene matches. The DNA of the CDR3 is TGTGCCAGCAGTTACCGACTAGCGGGTGGCGAGCAGTACTTC. It translates to CASSYRLAGGEQYF. Full variable domain (remainder filled in from reference TRBV5-6 and TRBJ2-7): DAGVTQSPTHLIKTRGQQVTLRCSPKSGHDTVSWYQQALGQGPQFIFQYYEEEERQRGNFPDRFSGHQFPNYSSELNVNALLLGDSALYLCASSYRLAGGEQYFGPGTRLTVT.

The rearrangement joins TRBV9 to TRBJ1-3; the D is unclear. Trimming pared 1 base from V and 8 bases from J, leaving 13 bases between. Germline-derived CDR1 and CDR2 are SGDLS and YYNGEE. This CDR3 spans 14 amino acids. CDR3 nucleotides: TGTGCCAGCAGCGTATCAACAGTGTGGGACACCATATATTTT. It codes for CASSVSTVWDTIYF.

This rearrangement joins TRBV30 to TRBJ1-2; 8 nucleotides line up with TRBD1. V shed 5 bases, J shed 0 bases, and the junction held 11 bases outside the gene matches. CDR1 is GTSNPN and CDR2 is SVGIG in the germline V gene (reference sequence). This CDR3 region has 16 residues. The CDR3 protein is CAWQGTGGPPNYGYTF. CDR3 coding DNA: TGTGCCTGGCAGGGGACAGGCGGGCCTCCTAACTATGGCTACACCTTC.

J is TRBJ2-3 and V is TRBV6-5; tentatively, D is TRBD1 (5 bases). The V gene's germline CDR1 is MNHEY and CDR2 SVGAGI. Trimming stripped 3 bases from V and 1 base from J, with 11 bases between. The CDR3 has 15 amino acids. The CDR3 nucleotides read TGTGCCAGCAGTTATAGGGCCAGGGGCACAGATACGCAGTATTTT. Translating it yields CASSYRARGTDTQYF.

This clone was counted once. V usage is TRBV2 and J usage is TRBJ2-3, with D perhaps being TRBD1 or TRBD2 (5 bases each). The germline V and J ends were trimmed by 4 bases and 1 base, with 6 bases remaining between them. Germline V gene sequence: CDR1 SNHLY, CDR2 FYNNEI. The CDR3 extends over 13 amino acids. The CDR3 here is CASSGGGTDTQYF. For the CDR3, the DNA is TGTGCCAGCAGTGGAGGGGGCACAGATACGCAGTATTTT.

V gene TRBV6-1 combines with J gene TRBJ1-5, with TRBD1 identical over 7 bases. There are 15 residues in the CDR3. Trimming took 4 bases from V and 1 from J; bases not matched to a gene: 4. Germline-derived CDR1 and CDR2 are MNHNS and SASEGT. The CDR3 is CASSGSTGSNQPQHF. CDR3 DNA sequence: TGTGCCAGCAGTGGGTCGACAGGGAGCAATCAGCCCCAGCATTTT.

The genes are TRBV28 and TRBJ2-7, with TRBD1 matching 12 bases. J lost 7 bases, V lost 6 bases, and 4 bases had no gene match. The CDR3 runs 13 residues. CDR1 is MDHEN, CDR2 SYDVKM, per germline. CDR3 sequence (DNA): TGTGCCAGCAGGGGACAGGGGGCTTGGGAGCAGTACTTC. It translates to CASRGQGAWEQYF. Full variable domain (rest looked up from reference TRBV28 and TRBJ2-7): DVKVTQSSRYLVKRTGEKVFLECVQDMDHENMFWYRQDPGLGLRLIYFSYDVKMKEKGDIPEGYSVSREKKERFSLILESASTNQTSMYLCASRGQGAWEQYFGPGTRLTVT.